The source of this T cell receptor beta chain is a study of CD8+ T cells in alopecia areata. Investigators isolated RNA and reverse transcribed it into cDNA to act as the sequencing template. Sequencing was performed with immunoSEQ multiplex PCR; in TCRdb, only in-frame clones are kept and a portion is missing. The sample has about 39,000 clones, less than 70% seen once. Stated treatment: oral pan-JAK inhibitor, 5-10 mg twice daily. Looked up from germline, CDR1 is SGHRS and CDR2 is YFSETQ. Unmatched junction bases numbered 0, after V lost 0 bases and J lost 3 bases. This CDR3 comprises 14 residues. This chain links TRBV5-1 with TRBJ1-1; 9 bases agree with TRBD1. This TCR derives from a human donor with alopecia areata. The input for sequencing was CD8+ T cells sorted from blood, taken at week 4, from a patient treated with tofacitinib. The CDR3 nucleotides read TGCGCCAGCAGCTTGGGGACAGGGGACACTGAAGCTTTCTTT. Translation gives CASSLGTGDTEAFF.